A single sample gave rise to the 13 T cell receptor beta chains below, sequenced in a study of blood T cell repertoires in COVID-19. The assay was immunoSEQ multiplex PCR, and TCRdb's table has in-frame clones only and misses some. Among some 140,000 clones listed, about 89% were seen once. The specimen was peripheral blood. The source is a man between 45 and 60 years old with active COVID-19.

This clone showed up just a few times. The chain combines TRBV11-3 with TRBJ2-2, with D unclear. Germline CDR1 reads SGHNT; CDR2 reads YENEEA. The CDR3 runs 14 residues. Trimming shortened V by 5 bases and J by 2 bases, and 9 bases separated the two germline ends. CDR3 sequence: CASSRAANTGELFF. The CDR3 DNA reads TGTGCCAGCAGCCGAGCTGCTAACACCGGGGAGCTGTTTTTT.

This chain connects TRBV19 to TRBJ2-5; 7 bases agree with TRBD2. The CDR3 is made up of 13 amino acids. Per germline, CDR1 LNHDA and CDR2 SQIVND (reference sequence). Unmatched junction bases numbered 7, after V lost 9 bases and J lost 3 bases. The CDR3 nucleotides are TGTGCCAGCGGGGGGTGGGCGGAAGAGACCCAGTACTTC. Its protein product is CASGGWAEETQYF.

The CDR3 region is CATSEADYGYTF. The CDR3 DNA reads TGTGCCACCAGCGAGGCGGACTATGGCTACACCTTC. The rearrangement links TRBV15 to TRBJ1-2; D unresolved. The CDR3 is 12 residues long. Germline V CDR1 and CDR2: LNHNV, YYDKDF (reference sequence). V lost 5 bases and J lost 3, with 7 bases in between.

The CDR3 DNA reads TGCGCCAGCAGCCAAGGGGTAGGGGGACGGGGGACCCAGTACTTC. It translates to CASSQGVGGRGTQYF. The rearrangement links TRBV4-3 to TRBJ2-5, with a tentative D call TRBD1 (6 bases). CDR3 size: 15 residues. Germline loops: CDR1 LGHNA, CDR2 YSLEER. With 1 base removed from V and 7 bases from J, the gap between germline ends came to 16 bases.

The rearrangement links TRBV5-1 to TRBJ2-3, with D perhaps TRBD1 (6 bases). The ends were cut back, 4 bases at V and 0 bases at J, with 12 bases in the middle. The germline CDR1 and CDR2 sequences are SGHRS and YFSETQ. This CDR3 region has 15 residues. This chain's CDR3 is CASSPETGSTDTQYF. The CDR3 coding sequence is TGCGCCAGCAGCCCAGAGACAGGCAGCACAGATACGCAGTATTTT.

The rearrangement joins TRBV5-5 to TRBJ2-7; D perhaps matches TRBD2 (6 bases). Trimming stripped 4 bases from V and 3 bases from J, with 11 bases between. The CDR3 consists of 13 residues. Germline V CDR1 and CDR2: SGHKS, YYEKEE (reference sequence). Here the CDR3 reads CASSLSGNYEQYF. CDR3 sequence (DNA): TGTGCCAGCAGCCTTAGCGGTAACTACGAGCAGTACTTC.

This chain uses TRBV7-8 with TRBJ1-1, with D tentatively TRBD1 (5 bases). CDR1 SGHVS and CDR2 FQNEAQ come from the germline V gene. CDR3 length: 13 amino acids. With 5 bases removed from V and 1 base from J, the gap between germline ends came to 8 bases. For the CDR3, the DNA is TGTGCCAGCAGCCTTACAGGGAACACTGAAGCTTTCTTT. It is translated as CASSLTGNTEAFF.

This chain joins TRBV7-2 and TRBJ1-6; D is unresolved. Germline V gene data show CDR1 as SGHTA and CDR2 as FQGNSA. With 1 base removed from V and 8 bases from J, the gap between germline ends came to 9 bases. CDR3 length equals 14 residues. Here the CDR3 DNA reads TGTGCCAGCAGCTTAGGGGCATCCCATTCACCCCTCCACTTT. Its translation is CASSLGASHSPLHF.

The J gene is TRBJ1-6, the V gene TRBV27; D is uncertain. Germline CDR1 and CDR2: MNHEY and SMNVEV (reference sequence). The CDR3 is made up of 13 amino acids. Trimming cost V 5 bases and J 10 bases, with 12 bases left between them. CDR3 residues: CASSGSENSPLHF. CDR3 in DNA: TGTGCCAGCAGTGGATCGGAGAACTCACCCCTCCACTTT.

The chain recombines TRBV9 with TRBJ2-2; TRBD2 matches 11 bases. The CDR3 extends over 16 amino acids. Germline-derived CDR1 and CDR2 are SGDLS and YYNGEE. J was trimmed by 8 bases and V by 0 bases; bases with no gene match: 6. For the CDR3, the DNA is TGTGCCAGCAGCGTAGGGGGACTAGCGGCTTCGGGGGAGCTGTTTTTT. Translation gives CASSVGGLAASGELFF.

This chain joins TRBV7-8 and TRBJ2-3; weak D call: TRBD1 (5 bases). Germline V CDR1 and CDR2: SGHVS, FQNEAQ. CDR3 length: 15 residues. Trimming removed 7 bases at V and 3 bases at J, with 17 bases between. The chain's CDR3 is CASMSGSFRTDTQYF. CDR3 bases: TGTGCCAGCATGTCAGGGTCTTTTAGAACAGATACGCAGTATTTT.

V and J are TRBV6-5 and TRBJ1-2; 9 nucleotides align to TRBD1. Losses at the gene ends were 10 bases for V and 8 bases for J; bases not matched to a gene: 11. The CDR3 contains 13 residues. Germline V CDR1 and CDR2: MNHEY, SVGAGI. The CDR3 DNA reads TGTGCCACTCAGGGGACAGGGCTTCTCGGCTACACCTTC. This translates into CATQGTGLLGYTF.

The V gene is TRBV11-2, the J gene TRBJ2-1, with 13 bases aligning to TRBD2. With 1 base clipped from V and 8 bases from J, the junction kept 2 bases outside the gene matches. CDR1 and CDR2 (germline): SGHAT, FQNNGV. The CDR3 runs 15 residues. The CDR3 protein is CASSLGTSGGHEQFF. For the CDR3, the DNA is TGTGCCAGCAGCTTAGGGACTAGCGGGGGTCATGAGCAGTTCTTC.